What follows are 25 T cell receptor beta chains derived from one specimen sequenced in a study of neurological immune-mediated disorders. TCRdb re-called the 5' RACE reads through MiXCR, storing one row per CDR3 protein. The sample shows tens of thousands of distinct CDR3 sequences, roughly 3.5% of them seen only once. Sequenced sample: PBMCs. These receptors were collected from a woman aged 45-59 years with multiple sclerosis.

This clonotype was seen ten or more times. The chain combines TRBV7-9 with TRBJ2-3; possibly TRBD1 for D (6 bases). CDR3 size: 15 residues. V was shortened by 5 bases and J by 4 bases, with 16 bases between the two germline ends. From germline, CDR1 is SEHNR and CDR2 FQNEAQ (reference sequence). CDR3 coding DNA: TGTGCCAGCAGCCCCAGGGGCGGAAGCCCAGATACGCAGTATTTT. It encodes CASSPRGGSPDTQYF.

This clonotype has more than one count but fewer than ten. The chain links TRBV15 to TRBJ1-4, with TRBD1 matching over 8 bases. CDR1 is LNHNV and CDR2 is YYDKDF in the germline V gene (reference sequence). CDR3 length: 16 residues. The trim removed 7 bases at V and 8 bases at J, leaving 15 bases unmatched. CDR3 nucleotide sequence: TGTGCCACCACCACAGGGGGTATAGGGACAAGAGAAAAACTGTTTTTT. Its translation: CATTTGGIGTREKLFF.

This clonotype was detected ten times or more. The J gene is TRBJ1-6, the V gene TRBV5-1; a weak D match, TRBD1 (5 bases). Germline V gene lookup returns CDR1 SGHRS and CDR2 YFSETQ. This CDR3 spans 16 amino acids. V dropped 2 bases and J dropped 7 bases, with 16 bases sitting between them. The CDR3, as DNA: TGCGCCAGCAGCTTAACTACGGCAGGGACGAATTCACCCCTCCACTTT. This sequence encodes CASSLTTAGTNSPLHF.

This clonotype has at least ten counts. Since the CDR3 does not end with the conserved phenylalanine or tryptophan, this likely comes from a read error. The genes are TRBV5-6 and TRBJ2-1; TRBD2 matches 13 bases. Germline V gene data show CDR1 as SGHDT and CDR2 as YYEEEE. Germline trimming cut 0 bases from V and 6 bases from J; bases unmatched to any gene: 0. The CDR3 runs 15 residues. In nucleotides, the CDR3 is TGTGCCAGCAGCTTGGGACTAGCGGGGGGCAATGAGCAGTTCAAC. Protein product: CASSLGLAGGNEQFN.

This clonotype was counted at least ten times. The genes are TRBV20-1 and TRBJ2-3; the match to TRBD2 covers 7 bases. V lost 0 bases, J lost 1 base, and 4 bases stayed unmatched. From germline, CDR1 is DFQATT and CDR2 SNEGSKA (reference sequence). The CDR3 spans 15 residues. CDR3 in amino acids: CSAREGGVGTDTQYF. The CDR3 DNA follows: TGCAGTGCTAGAGAGGGGGGGGTGGGCACAGATACGCAGTATTTT.

The table lists this clonotype with a few counts. An end of the junction differs from the germline gene, which may be a read error. The chain has TRBV20-1 and TRBJ1-6, with unresolved D. The CDR3 sequence is 18 residues long. Germline V gene lookup returns CDR1 DFQATT and CDR2 SNEGSKA (reference sequence). Written as DNA, the CDR3 is TGCAGTGCTAGAATGGAGTTCCTAAGGAGCTCCTATAATTCAACCCTCAACTTT. This gives the protein CSARMEFLRSSYNSTLNF.

Many counts were recorded for this clonotype. This chain uses TRBV14 with TRBJ2-7, with D possibly TRBD1 on 6 matching bases. V lost 6 bases to trimming and J lost 7 bases, with 19 bases between them. The CDR3 is 14 residues long. Germline V gene lookup returns CDR1 SGHDN and CDR2 FVKESK. CDR3 loop: CASRSRGFDGEQYF. The CDR3 DNA is TGTGCCAGCAGGTCCAGGGGATTTGATGGGGAGCAGTACTTC.

The sample holds many counts of this clonotype. This chain connects TRBV11-2 to TRBJ2-3; D gene uncertain. Germline CDR1 and CDR2: SGHAT and FQNNGV. CDR3 length: 13 amino acids. V lost 7 bases and J lost 2, with 10 bases in between. The CDR3 here is CASKEGSTDTQYF. The CDR3 nucleotides read TGTGCCAGCAAGGAAGGATCCACAGATACGCAGTATTTT.

There are many counts of this clonotype. The rearrangement uses TRBV9 and TRBJ2-5; a possible D gene is TRBD1 (6 bases). Trimming removed 0 bases from V and 2 bases from J, with 14 bases in between. There are 16 residues in the CDR3. The V gene's germline CDR1 is SGDLS and CDR2 YYNGEE. The CDR3 reads CASSVGSGHLQETQYF. CDR3 coding DNA: TGTGCCAGCAGCGTAGGATCGGGACACCTTCAAGAGACCCAGTACTTC.

This clonotype was seen at least ten times. This chain joins TRBV7-3 and TRBJ2-7; D perhaps matches TRBD1 (5 bases). Looked up from germline, CDR1 is SGHTA and CDR2 is FQGTGA. The CDR3 has 16 residues. V lost 5 bases and J 3 bases, leaving 20 bases between the germline ends. The CDR3 is CASSTAGGAMVYEQYF. The CDR3 DNA follows: TGTGCCAGCAGCACCGCTGGTGGGGCGATGGTCTACGAGCAGTACTTC.

This clonotype was detected many times. CDR3 nucleotides: TGCGCCAGCAGCCAAGACCCCACCGGGGAGCTGTTTTTT. The encoded protein is CASSQDPTGELFF. The chain links TRBV4-3 to TRBJ2-2; D not resolved. This CDR3 has 13 residues. The ends were cut back, 0 bases at V and 4 bases at J, with 3 bases in the middle. Germline loops: CDR1 LGHNA, CDR2 YSLEER.

This clonotype was counted at least ten times. The genes are TRBV4-2 and TRBJ1-2; D gene ambiguous. The CDR3 is 14 residues long. Deletions cut 5 bases from V and 8 bases from J, with 18 bases between. CDR1 LGHNA and CDR2 YNFKEQ come from the germline V gene. The CDR3 DNA reads TGTGCCAGCAGCTATCTTATGGGAGCAAGGGGCTACACCTTC. Protein sequence: CASSYLMGARGYTF.

This clonotype showed up many times. The CDR3, as DNA: TGTGCCAGCAGTTCCTCATTCGGGTCCGGACGAGAGACCCAGTACTTC. It yields the protein CASSSSFGSGRETQYF. V gene TRBV12-3 or TRBV12-4 combines with J gene TRBJ2-5; D is unresolved. This CDR3 spans 16 amino acids. V was trimmed by 4 bases and J by 4 bases, leaving 19 bases between them.

This clonotype was counted a few times. V is TRBV12-3 or TRBV12-4 and J is TRBJ1-5; TRBD1 matches 8 bases. The ends lost 5 bases at V and 5 bases at J; junction bases unmatched: 11. The CDR3 is made up of 16 amino acids. CDR3: CASSRPGQATHQPQHF. In DNA form, the CDR3 reads TGTGCCAGCAGTCGACCGGGACAGGCAACTCATCAGCCCCAGCATTTT.

In this sample, this clonotype turned up many times. This chain uses TRBV18 with TRBJ2-2; D is unclear. Trimming removed 3 bases at V and 2 bases at J, with 4 bases between. Germline V gene data show CDR1 as KGHSH and CDR2 as LQKENI. The CDR3 length is 13 residues. DNA for the CDR3: TGTGCCAGCTCACCGTCTAACACCGGGGAGCTGTTTTTT. Translated: CASSPSNTGELFF.

The table lists this clonotype with many counts. The rearrangement uses TRBV5-1 and TRBJ2-2; tentatively, D is TRBD2 (5 bases). Germline CDR1 reads SGHRS; CDR2 reads YFSETQ. The CDR3 has 14 amino acids. The V end lost 4 bases, the J end lost 7 bases, and 14 bases lay between the germline ends. This CDR3 is CASSEGLSSGELFF. The CDR3 DNA reads as TGCGCCAGCAGCGAGGGTCTCAGCAGCGGGGAGCTGTTTTTT.

The table lists this clonotype with many counts. The V call is TRBV20-1, the J call TRBJ2-3; 11 nucleotides align to TRBD2. Per germline, CDR1 DFQATT and CDR2 SNEGSKA (reference sequence). The CDR3 runs to 16 residues. Trimming took 5 bases from V and 2 from J; bases not matched to a gene: 9. CDR3 DNA sequence: TGCAGTGCTCTACTCCTGACTAGCGGGGCCACAGATACGCAGTATTTT. It specifies CSALLLTSGATDTQYF.

This clonotype was seen at least ten times. V usage is TRBV6-5 and J usage is TRBJ2-2; 7 nucleotides line up with TRBD1. CDR1 and CDR2 from the germline V gene are MNHEY and SVGAGI. The J segment lost 8 bases and the V segment lost 3 bases, leaving 12 bases of the junction unmatched. The CDR3 runs to 16 residues. The CDR3 reads CASSYGAGGTLGELFF. The CDR3 DNA is TGTGCCAGCAGTTATGGGGCAGGGGGTACATTGGGGGAGCTGTTTTTT.

This clonotype was counted many times. This chain links TRBV27 with TRBJ2-4; D gene ambiguous. The germline V gene encodes CDR1 MNHEY and CDR2 SMNVEV (reference sequence). Trimming stripped 6 bases from V and 3 bases from J, with 9 bases between. The CDR3 has 13 amino acids. The CDR3 bases are TGTGCCAGCAGCGGTTTTGGCAAAAACATTCAGTACTTC. Translating it yields CASSGFGKNIQYF.

In this sample, this clonotype turned up many times. V usage is TRBV6-5 and J usage is TRBJ1-1, with D possibly matching TRBD1 (6 bases). Per the germline V gene, CDR1 is MNHEY and CDR2 is SVGAGI. V was pared by 7 bases and J by 5 bases, with 23 bases between. The CDR3 sequence is 16 residues long. CDR3 in amino acids: CASTPGGVGAGTEAFF. The CDR3 DNA follows: TGTGCCAGCACCCCAGGAGGGGTGGGGGCCGGGACTGAAGCTTTCTTT.

For this clonotype: One junction end disagrees with the germline gene, perhaps due to a read error. The V and J genes are TRBV28 and TRBJ2-7; no definite D call. Per germline, CDR1 MDHEN and CDR2 SYDVKM. There are 12 residues in the CDR3. The CDR3 DNA follows: TGTGACAGCACCACAAATCACTACGAGCAGTACTTC. Residues: CDSTTNHYEQYF.

This clonotype was seen many times. This chain joins TRBV20-1 and TRBJ1-6; D unresolved. The V end was cut by 6 bases, the J end by 8 bases, with 14 bases between. Germline V lookup: CDR1 DFQATT, CDR2 SNEGSKA (reference sequence). The CDR3 is made up of 13 amino acids. The CDR3 nucleotides are TGCAGTGCCACCGGGAGGACGTATTCACCCCTCCACTTT. Translation: CSATGRTYSPLHF.

This clonotype has at least ten counts. The chain has TRBV6-5 and TRBJ1-6; TRBD1 matches 7 bases. The germline V gene encodes CDR1 MNHEY and CDR2 SVGAGI. The CDR3 runs 15 residues. V shed 6 bases and J 4 bases; nucleotides not matched to a gene: 6. CDR3 nucleotides: TGTGCCAGCAGACCACAGGGGACTTATAATTCACCCCTCCACTTT. It yields the protein CASRPQGTYNSPLHF.

This clonotype was found many times. The chain recombines TRBV5-5 with TRBJ2-2, with TRBD1 identical over 7 bases. Per germline, CDR1 SGHKS and CDR2 YYEKEE (reference sequence). Unmatched junction bases numbered 9, after V lost 6 bases and J lost 7 bases. The CDR3 is made up of 14 amino acids. The CDR3, as DNA: TGTGCCAGCAACTACGACAGGGTTCACGGGGAGCTGTTTTTT. Encoded protein: CASNYDRVHGELFF.

There are many counts of this clonotype. The V call is TRBV3-1, the J call TRBJ1-4, with 7 bases matching TRBD1. The germline V gene encodes CDR1 LGHDT and CDR2 YNNKEL (reference sequence). The CDR3 runs 18 residues. V was clipped by 0 bases and J by 2 bases; unmatched bases: 9. CDR3 DNA sequence: TGTGCCAGCAGCCAAGATCTCGGCAGGGGGACGACTAATGAAAAACTGTTTTTT. Translation: CASSQDLGRGTTNEKLFF. Supplemented by reference TRBV3-1 and TRBJ1-4, the full variable domain reads DTAVSQTPKYLVTQMGNDKSIKCEQNLGHDTMYWYKQDSKKFLKIMFSYNNKELIINETVPNRFSPKSPDKAHLNLHINSLELGDSAVYFCASSQDLGRGTTNEKLFFGSGTQLSVL.